The table lists the clone carrying this TCR beta chain with a few counts. The sample belongs to a study of blood T cell repertoires in COVID-19. Overall study context: From T cells, B-cell-depleted T cells, or PBMCs came the material, which was cDNA or gDNA.

The ends were cut back, 10 bases at V and 2 bases at J, with 16 bases in the middle. This CDR3 is built from 14 residues. CDR1 and CDR2 (germline): SNHLY, FYNNEI. Libraries were prepared by immunoSEQ multiplex PCR; TCRdb keeps only in-frame clonotypes and omits some of them. The sample comprises under 65,000 clones, around 67% of which are singletons, and 11% to 15% rests with the top ten. The chain uses TRBV2 and TRBJ2-3; D is perhaps TRBD2 (6 bases). Material for sequencing was peripheral blood. The receptor was derived from a woman in her 70s with acute or convalescent COVID-19. DNA of the CDR3: TGTGCCACCGAGGCAGGACTATTCACAGATACGCAGTATTTT. Amino acids: CATEAGLFTDTQYF. Complete variable domain (other parts from reference TRBV2 and TRBJ2-3): EPEVTQTPSHQVTQMGQEVILRCVPISNHLYFYWYRQILGQKVEFLVSFYNNEISEKSEIFDDQFSVERPDGSNFTLKIRSTKLEDSAMYFCATEAGLFTDTQYFGPGTRLTVL.